Listed below are T cell receptor beta chains from one sample, sequenced in a study of PD-1 blockade in classical Hodgkin lymphoma. The data were produced by immunoSEQ multiplex PCR, yet TCRdb's version contains in-frame clones alone and is incomplete. The top ten clones hold about a tenth of a sample with about 39,000 clones, 88% of them seen once. The source material was peripheral blood mononuclear cells (PBMCs), sampled at baseline. The receptors derive from a human donor with classical Hodgkin lymphoma. Each CDR3 is given with its conserved first and last residue. The D gene is left open where the match is weak. Size is stated for part of the rows, as once, few or many counts, or as a class when the clone is expanded.

D	V	size	J	CDR3	DNA
.	TRBV11-3	.	TRBJ2-1	CASSWGVRSAEQFF	TGTGCCAGCAGCTGGGGGGTCCGGTCGGCTGAGCAGTTCTTC
.	TRBV19	.	TRBJ1-3	CASRFGAGLTGNTIYF	TGTGCCAGTAGATTTGGGGCAGGTCTAACTGGAAACACCATATATTTT
TRBD1	TRBV27	.	TRBJ1-1	CASSFEGANTEAFF	TGTGCCAGCAGCTTTGAGGGGGCGAACACTGAAGCTTTCTTT
.	TRBV29-1	.	TRBJ2-5	CSVVWSVQETQYF	TGCAGCGTTGTTTGGTCAGTACAAGAGACCCAGTACTTC
.	TRBV6-6	.	TRBJ2-5	CASSFWDTSQETQYF	TGTGCCAGCAGTTTCTGGGACACGAGCCAAGAGACCCAGTACTTC
.	TRBV19	.	TRBJ2-7	CASSRRVIAPYEQYF	TGTGCCAGTAGTCGAAGGGTCATTGCCCCGTACGAGCAGTACTTC
.	TRBV6-5	.	TRBJ1-6	CAGSREFDSPLHF	TGTGCCGGCTCCCGGGAGTTCGATTCACCCCTCCACTTT
.	TRBV6-6	once	TRBJ2-3	CASSYPTGASTDTQYF	TGTGCCAGCAGTTACCCCACAGGCGCTAGCACAGATACGCAGTATTTT
.	TRBV7-6	few	TRBJ2-1	CASSLALSRLYNEQFF	TGTGCCAGCAGCTTAGCGCTCTCGCGGCTCTACAATGAGCAGTTCTTC
.	TRBV15	.	TRBJ1-1	CATSSSGWTEAFF	TGTGCCACCAGCAGTTCGGGGTGGACTGAAGCTTTCTTT
TRBD2	TRBV4-2	.	TRBJ2-7	CASSQGDLAGSHEQYF	TGTGCCAGCAGCCAAGGGGATCTAGCGGGGTCCCACGAGCAGTACTTC
.	TRBV5-1	.	TRBJ1-4	CASSRDRLLTNEKLFF	TGCGCCAGCAGCCGAGACAGACTTTTGACTAATGAAAAACTGTTTTTT
TRBD1	TRBV28	.	TRBJ1-4	CASSSGQAATNEKLFF	TGTGCCAGCAGTTCTGGACAGGCTGCAACTAATGAAAAACTGTTTTTT
.	TRBV7-9	.	TRBJ2-2	CASSPRTGNTGELFF	TGTGCCAGCAGCCCCCGGACTGGGAACACCGGGGAGCTGTTTTTT
TRBD1	TRBV2	.	TRBJ2-5	CASSLDRGQETQYF	TGTGCCAGCAGTTTGGACAGGGGTCAAGAGACCCAGTACTTC
.	TRBV11-2	.	TRBJ1-2	CASSSGGNYGYTF	TGTGCCAGCAGCTCGGGGGGCAACTATGGCTACACCTTC
.	TRBV18	.	TRBJ2-6	CASSPGSSGANVLTF	TGTGCCAGCTCACCAGGGAGCTCTGGGGCCAACGTCCTGACTTTC
.	TRBV9	.	TRBJ2-1	CASSVAGPNNEQFF	TGTGCCAGCAGCGTAGCCGGACCAAACAATGAGCAGTTCTTC